This entry lists 8 T cell receptor beta chains sequenced from one sample in a study of cytomegalovirus exposure and HLA in healthy donors. PCR employed 60 Vbeta and 13 Jbeta primers. Assay used: immunoSEQ multiplex PCR; TCRdb lists only in-frame clones, some missing. The sample holds 160,000 or so clones, less than 90% seen once. The sequenced sample consisted of PBMCs. Receptor source: a man under 40 in good health and CMV-seronegative.

J is TRBJ2-5 and V is TRBV28; the match to TRBD2 covers 7 bases. Losses at the gene ends were 8 bases for V and 2 bases for J; bases not matched to a gene: 8. CDR1 and CDR2 (germline): MDHEN, SYDVKM. CDR3 length: 14 residues. As DNA, the CDR3 is TGTGCCAGCGCCTCCCCAGCGGGGCAAGAGACCCAGTACTTC. Protein sequence: CASASPAGQETQYF.

This clone has more than one count but fewer than ten. This chain connects TRBV18 to TRBJ2-2; 11 positions agree with TRBD2. The CDR3 sequence is 17 residues long. CDR1 and CDR2 from the germline V gene are KGHSH and LQKENI. V was clipped by 6 bases and J by 2 bases; unmatched bases: 8. CDR3 nucleotides: TGTGCCAGCTCCCAAACTACTAGCGGGAGCAACACCGGGGAGCTGTTTTTT. Residues: CASSQTTSGSNTGELFF.

The chain couples TRBV5-1 to TRBJ2-5, with D tentatively TRBD1 (5 bases). Trimming took off 1 base at V and 0 bases at J, with 7 bases between the two ends. Germline CDR1 reads SGHRS; CDR2 reads YFSETQ. CDR3 length: 14 residues. This CDR3 is CASSLSGYQETQYF. CDR3 DNA sequence: TGCGCCAGCAGCTTGTCAGGGTACCAAGAGACCCAGTACTTC.

The chain couples TRBV6-5 to TRBJ1-2, with 9 bases identical to TRBD1. CDR1 is MNHEY, CDR2 SVGAGI, per germline. Unmatched junction bases numbered 4, after V lost 6 bases and J lost 8 bases. CDR3 size: 12 residues. CDR3 residues: CASRPGTGGYTF. CDR3 DNA: TGTGCCAGCAGACCGGGGACAGGGGGCTACACCTTC.

The rearrangement uses TRBV5-4 and TRBJ2-7; D ambiguous. The ends were cut back, 4 bases at V and 9 bases at J, with 11 bases in the middle. This CDR3 is 11 amino acids long. The V gene's germline CDR1 is SGHNT and CDR2 YYREEE (reference sequence). The CDR3, as DNA: TGTGCCAGCAGCGGCGCCACGGGGCAGTACTTC. It is translated as CASSGATGQYF. Looking up the rest from reference TRBV5-4 and TRBJ2-7 gives the full variable domain: ETGVTQSPTHLIKTRGQQVTLRCSSQSGHNTVSWYQQALGQGPQFIFQYYREEENGRGNFPPRFSGLQFPNYSSELNVNALELDDSALYLCASSGATGQYFGPGTRLTVT.

The chain joins TRBV29-1 to TRBJ2-3; possible D gene TRBD2, 5 bases. This CDR3 spans 12 amino acids. Germline CDR1 and CDR2: SQVTM and ANQGSEA. The CDR3 loop is CSGERGTDTQYF. In DNA form, the CDR3 reads TGCAGTGGGGAGCGCGGGACAGATACGCAGTATTTT.

This chain joins TRBV9 and TRBJ1-1; TRBD1 is a possible D gene (5 bases). V was shortened by 4 bases and J by 6 bases, with 19 bases between the two germline ends. The CDR3 is 15 residues long. The V gene's germline CDR1 is SGDLS and CDR2 YYNGEE. The chain's CDR3 is CASSQGKGEVAEAFF. CDR3 sequence (DNA): TGTGCCAGCAGCCAGGGCAAAGGGGAAGTCGCTGAAGCTTTCTTT.

This clone was recorded once. J is TRBJ1-1 and V is TRBV15; D not certain. The germline CDR1 and CDR2 sequences are LNHNV and YYDKDF (reference sequence). V was trimmed by 5 bases and J by 5 bases, leaving 6 bases between them. This CDR3 contains 11 residues. The CDR3 DNA reads TGTGCCACCAGCTCGGGTACTGAAGCTTTCTTT. Protein: CATSSGTEAFF.